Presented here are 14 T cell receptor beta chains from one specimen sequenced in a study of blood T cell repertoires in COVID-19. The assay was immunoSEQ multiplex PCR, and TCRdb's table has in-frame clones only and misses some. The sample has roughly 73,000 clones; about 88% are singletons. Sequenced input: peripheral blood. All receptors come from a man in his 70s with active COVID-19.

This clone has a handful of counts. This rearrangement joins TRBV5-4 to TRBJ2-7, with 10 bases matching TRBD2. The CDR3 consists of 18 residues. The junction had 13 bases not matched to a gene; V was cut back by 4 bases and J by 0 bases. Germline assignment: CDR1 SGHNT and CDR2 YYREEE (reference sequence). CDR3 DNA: TGTGCCAGCAGCGAAGCGGGAGGGCCAAACCTCGGCTCCTACGAGCAGTACTTC. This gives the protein CASSEAGGPNLGSYEQYF.

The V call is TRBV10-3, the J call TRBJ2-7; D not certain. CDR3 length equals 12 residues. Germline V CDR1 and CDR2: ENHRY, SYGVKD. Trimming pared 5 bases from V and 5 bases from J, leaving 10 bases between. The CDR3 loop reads CAISPRSDEQYF. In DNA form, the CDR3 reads TGTGCCATCAGTCCGCGGAGCGACGAGCAGTACTTC.

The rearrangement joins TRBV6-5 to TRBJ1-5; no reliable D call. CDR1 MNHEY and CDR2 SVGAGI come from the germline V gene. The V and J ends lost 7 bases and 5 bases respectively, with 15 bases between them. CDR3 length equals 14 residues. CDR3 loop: CASTPPRGDQPQHF. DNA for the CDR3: TGTGCCAGCACCCCGCCACGCGGTGATCAGCCCCAGCATTTT.

The CDR3 protein is CATSSPLGTGAGTDTQYF. The CDR3 region has the DNA TGTGCCACCAGTAGCCCTCTGGGGACAGGCGCGGGCACAGATACGCAGTATTTT. The V call is TRBV24-1, the J call TRBJ2-3; 8 bases are a match to TRBD1. Germline trimming cut 6 bases from V and 1 base from J; bases unmatched to any gene: 14. Germline CDR1 and CDR2: KGHDR and SFDVKD. The CDR3 spans 18 residues.

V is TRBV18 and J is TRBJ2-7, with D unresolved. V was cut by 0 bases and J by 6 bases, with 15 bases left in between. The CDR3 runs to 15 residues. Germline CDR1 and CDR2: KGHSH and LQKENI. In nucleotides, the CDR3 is TGTGCCAGCTCACCACCGGGCCAACGTGACGGCGAGCAGTACTTC. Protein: CASSPPGQRDGEQYF.

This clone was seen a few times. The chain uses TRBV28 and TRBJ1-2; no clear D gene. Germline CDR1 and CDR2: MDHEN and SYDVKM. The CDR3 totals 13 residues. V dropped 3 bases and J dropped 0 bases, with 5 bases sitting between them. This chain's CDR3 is CASSLVANYGYTF. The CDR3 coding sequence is TGTGCCAGCAGTTTGGTAGCTAACTATGGCTACACCTTC.

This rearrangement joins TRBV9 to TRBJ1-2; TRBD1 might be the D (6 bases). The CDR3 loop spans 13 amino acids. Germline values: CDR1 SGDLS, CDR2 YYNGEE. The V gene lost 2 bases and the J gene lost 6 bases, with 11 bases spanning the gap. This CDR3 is CASSVGEGDGYTF. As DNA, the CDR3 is TGTGCCAGCAGCGTGGGGGAGGGGGATGGCTACACCTTC.

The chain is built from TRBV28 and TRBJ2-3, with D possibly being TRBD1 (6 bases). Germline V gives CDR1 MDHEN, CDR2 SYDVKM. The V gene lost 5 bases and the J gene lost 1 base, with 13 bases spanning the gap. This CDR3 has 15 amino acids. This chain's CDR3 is CASSPRDKGTDTQYF. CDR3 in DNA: TGTGCCAGCAGTCCCCGGGACAAAGGCACAGATACGCAGTATTTT.

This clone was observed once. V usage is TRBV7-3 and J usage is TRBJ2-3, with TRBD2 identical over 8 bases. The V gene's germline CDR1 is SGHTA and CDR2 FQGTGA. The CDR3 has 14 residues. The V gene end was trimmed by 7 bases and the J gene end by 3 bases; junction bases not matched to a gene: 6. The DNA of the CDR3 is TGTGCCAGCACCACGGGGGGGAGGACAGATACGCAGTATTTT. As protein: CASTTGGRTDTQYF. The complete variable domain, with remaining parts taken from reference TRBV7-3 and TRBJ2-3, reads GAGVSQTPSNKVTEKGKYVELRCDPISGHTALYWYRQSLGQGPEFLIYFQGTGAADDSGLPNDRFFAVRPEGSVSTLKIQRTERGDSAVYLCASTTGGRTDTQYFGPGTRLTVL.

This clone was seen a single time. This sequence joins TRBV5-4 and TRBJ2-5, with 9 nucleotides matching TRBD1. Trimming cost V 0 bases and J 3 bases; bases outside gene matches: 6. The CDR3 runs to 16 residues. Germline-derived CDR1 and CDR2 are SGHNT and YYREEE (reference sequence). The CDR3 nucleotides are TGTGCCAGCAGCTTGGTCCCGACAGGGGGGGAAGAGACCCAGTACTTC. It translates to CASSLVPTGGEETQYF.

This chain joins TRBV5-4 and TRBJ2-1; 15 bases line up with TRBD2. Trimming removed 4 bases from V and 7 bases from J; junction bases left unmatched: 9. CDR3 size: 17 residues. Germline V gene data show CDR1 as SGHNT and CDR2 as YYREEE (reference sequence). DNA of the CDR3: TGTGCCAGCAGCCCGGGACTAGCGGGAGGCCGGGGGAATGAGCAGTTCTTC. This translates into CASSPGLAGGRGNEQFF.

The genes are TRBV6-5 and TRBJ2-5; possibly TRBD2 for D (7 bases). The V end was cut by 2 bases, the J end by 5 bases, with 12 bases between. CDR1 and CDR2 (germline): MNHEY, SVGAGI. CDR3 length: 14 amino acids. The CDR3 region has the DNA TGTGCCAGCAGTTACGGGGGGGCTCGGGAGACCCAGTACTTC. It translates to CASSYGGARETQYF.

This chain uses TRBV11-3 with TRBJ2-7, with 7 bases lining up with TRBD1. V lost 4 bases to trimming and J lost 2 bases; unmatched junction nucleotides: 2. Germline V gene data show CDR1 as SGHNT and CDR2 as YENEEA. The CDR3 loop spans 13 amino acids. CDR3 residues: CASSWQGAYEQYF. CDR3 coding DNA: TGTGCCAGCAGCTGGCAGGGGGCCTACGAGCAGTACTTC.

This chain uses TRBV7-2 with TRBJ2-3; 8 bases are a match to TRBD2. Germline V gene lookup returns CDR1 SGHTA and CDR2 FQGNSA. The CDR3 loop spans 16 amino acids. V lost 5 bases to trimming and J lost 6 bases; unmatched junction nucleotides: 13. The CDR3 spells CASSPRARGGSDTQYF. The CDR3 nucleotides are TGTGCCAGCAGCCCAAGGGCACGGGGGGGGAGTGATACGCAGTATTTT.